This T cell receptor (beta chain) was recorded in a study of blood T cell repertoires in COVID-19. Study context: Sources were T cells, B-cell-depleted T cells, or PBMCs; the material itself was cDNA or gDNA.

Individuals aged about 18 to 89 years were recruited from 24 US areas. Among Cohort 3 donors, those recovered had two negative PCRs, clearance, or symptom resolution. Sequencing was performed with immunoSEQ multiplex PCR; in TCRdb, only in-frame clones are kept and a portion is missing. Of about 220,000 clones in the sample, 84% were seen once. From germline, CDR1 is MDHEN and CDR2 SYDVKM. V lost 3 bases to trimming and J lost 4 bases; unmatched junction nucleotides: 6. The CDR3 is made up of 16 amino acids. The clonotype originates from a middle-aged woman who had recovered from COVID-19. The gene calls are TRBV28 and TRBJ2-2; 9 bases map to TRBD2. Sequencing was done on a sample of PBMCs or T cells enriched from blood (not recorded which). CDR3 sequence (DNA): TGTGCCAGCAGTTTGTTAGCGGGAGCGGGCACCGGGGAGCTGTTTTTT. Encoded protein: CASSLLAGAGTGELFF.